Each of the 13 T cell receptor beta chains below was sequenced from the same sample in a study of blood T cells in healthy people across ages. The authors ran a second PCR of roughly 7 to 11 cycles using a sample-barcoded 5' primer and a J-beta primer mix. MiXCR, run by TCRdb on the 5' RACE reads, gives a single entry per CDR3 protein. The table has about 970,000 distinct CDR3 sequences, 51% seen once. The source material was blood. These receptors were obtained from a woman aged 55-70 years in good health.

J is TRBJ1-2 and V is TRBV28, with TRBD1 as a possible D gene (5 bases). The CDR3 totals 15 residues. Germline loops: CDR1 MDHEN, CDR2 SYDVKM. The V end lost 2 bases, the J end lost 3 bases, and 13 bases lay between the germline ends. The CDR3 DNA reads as TGTGCCAGCAGTTTACCCAGGGAGGGTGACTATGGCTACACCTTC. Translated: CASSLPREGDYGYTF.

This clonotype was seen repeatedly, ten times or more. The CDR3 DNA follows: TGTGCCAGCAGCCCACTAAAAGTGACTACCGGGAGGGACCCTACCAGCTCCTACAATGAGCAGTTCTTC. Its protein is CASSPLKVTTGRDPTSSYNEQFF. The chain combines TRBV5-6 with TRBJ2-1, with 8 bases identical to TRBD2. The trim removed 4 bases at V and 0 bases at J, leaving 27 bases unmatched. The CDR3 spans 23 residues. Germline CDR1 reads SGHDT; CDR2 reads YYEEEE.

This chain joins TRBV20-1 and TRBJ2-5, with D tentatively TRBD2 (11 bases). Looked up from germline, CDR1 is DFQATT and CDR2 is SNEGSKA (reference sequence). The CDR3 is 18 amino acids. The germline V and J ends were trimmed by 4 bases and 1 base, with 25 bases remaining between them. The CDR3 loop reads CSANPGQGTSGRQETQYF. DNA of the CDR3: TGCAGTGCTAATCCGGGACAGGGGACTAGCGGACGCCAAGAGACCCAGTACTTC.

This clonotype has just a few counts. CDR3 residues: CASSLSEDPLTSGPYEQYF. The DNA for the CDR3 is TGTGCCAGCAGTCTCTCTGAAGATCCCCTGACTAGCGGCCCCTACGAGCAGTACTTC. The V gene is TRBV28, the J gene TRBJ2-7; 9 bases map to TRBD2. J gave up 2 bases and V 5 bases, and 19 bases lay outside the gene matches. Per germline, CDR1 MDHEN and CDR2 SYDVKM. This CDR3 contains 19 residues.

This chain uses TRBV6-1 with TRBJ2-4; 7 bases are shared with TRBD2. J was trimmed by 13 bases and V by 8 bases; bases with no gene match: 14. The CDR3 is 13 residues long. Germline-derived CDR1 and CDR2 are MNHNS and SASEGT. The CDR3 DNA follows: TGTGCCAGCGGGGGAGGGACTAAATACGGGCAGTACTTC. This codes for CASGGGTKYGQYF.

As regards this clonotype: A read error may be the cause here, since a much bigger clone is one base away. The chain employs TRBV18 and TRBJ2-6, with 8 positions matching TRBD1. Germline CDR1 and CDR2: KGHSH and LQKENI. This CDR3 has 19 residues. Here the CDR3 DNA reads TGTGCCAGCTCCTCATGGCAGGGGGCTGACTTCTCTGGGGCCAACGTCCCGACTTTC. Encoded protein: CASSSWQGADFSGANVPTF. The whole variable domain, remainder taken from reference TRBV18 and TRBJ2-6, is NAGVMQNPRHLVRRRGQEARLRCSPMKGHSHVYWYRQLPEEGLKFMVYLQKENIIDESGMPKERFSAEFPKEGPSILRIQQVVRGDSAAYFCASSSWQGADFSGANVPTFGAGSRLTVL.

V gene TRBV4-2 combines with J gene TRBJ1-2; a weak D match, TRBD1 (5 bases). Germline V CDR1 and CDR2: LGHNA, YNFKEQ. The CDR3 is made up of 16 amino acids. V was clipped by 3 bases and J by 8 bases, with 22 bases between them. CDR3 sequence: CASSQVRDAGRKGYTF. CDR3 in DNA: TGTGCCAGCAGCCAGGTACGGGACGCGGGGAGGAAGGGCTACACCTTC.

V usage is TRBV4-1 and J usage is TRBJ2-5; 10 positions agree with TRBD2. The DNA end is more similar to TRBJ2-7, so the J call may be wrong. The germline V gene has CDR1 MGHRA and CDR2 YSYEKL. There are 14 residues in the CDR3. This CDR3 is CASSEVAGGLEQYF. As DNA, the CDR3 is TGCGCCAGCAGCGAAGTAGCGGGGGGTCTCGAGCAGTACTTC.

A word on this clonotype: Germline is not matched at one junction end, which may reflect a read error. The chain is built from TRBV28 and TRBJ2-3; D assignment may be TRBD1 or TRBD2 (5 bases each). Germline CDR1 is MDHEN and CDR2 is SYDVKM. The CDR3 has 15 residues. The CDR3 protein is CASSKWGGREDAQYF. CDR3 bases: TGTGCCAGCAGTAAGTGGGGCGGGCGCGAAGATGCGCAGTATTTT.

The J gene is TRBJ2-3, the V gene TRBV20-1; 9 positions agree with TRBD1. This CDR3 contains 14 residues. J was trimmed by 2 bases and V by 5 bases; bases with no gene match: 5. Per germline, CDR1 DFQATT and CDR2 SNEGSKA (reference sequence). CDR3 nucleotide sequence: TGCAGTGCTTACCGGGACAGGGACACAGATACGCAGTATTTT. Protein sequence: CSAYRDRDTDTQYF.

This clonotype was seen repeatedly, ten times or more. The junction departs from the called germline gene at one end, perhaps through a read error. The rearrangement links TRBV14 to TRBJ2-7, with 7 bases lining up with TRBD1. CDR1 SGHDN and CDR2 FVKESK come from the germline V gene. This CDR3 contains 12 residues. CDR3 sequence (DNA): TGTGCCAGCAGCAAAGACAGGGTCGAGCAGTACTTC. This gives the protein CASSKDRVEQYF.

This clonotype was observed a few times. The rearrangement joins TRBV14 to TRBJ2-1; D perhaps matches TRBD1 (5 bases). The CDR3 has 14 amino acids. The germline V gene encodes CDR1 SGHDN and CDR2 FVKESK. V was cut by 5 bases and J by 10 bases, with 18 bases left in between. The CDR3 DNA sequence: TGTGCCAGCAGCTCGGGTAAGGGGAATAGCGAGCAGTTCTTC. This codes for CASSSGKGNSEQFF.

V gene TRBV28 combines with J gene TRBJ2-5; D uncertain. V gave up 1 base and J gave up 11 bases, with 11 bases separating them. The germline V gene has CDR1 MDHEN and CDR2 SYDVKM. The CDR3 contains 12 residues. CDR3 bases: TGTGCCAGCAGTTTATATGGGGAAGAGCAGTACTTC. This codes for CASSLYGEEQYF.